What follows are 29 T cell receptor beta chains derived from one specimen sequenced in a study of blood T cell repertoires in COVID-19. Using immunoSEQ multiplex PCR, the repertoire was profiled, and TCRdb retains in-frame clones only, with some absent. In the table there are 100,000 to 150,000 clones, about three quarters of which are singletons. The sequencing input was peripheral blood. The receptors were sampled from a woman aged 65 to 85 with acute or convalescent COVID-19.

V is TRBV27 and J is TRBJ1-5; the D is unclear. In germline, CDR1 is MNHEY, CDR2 SMNVEV (reference sequence). There are 15 residues in the CDR3. V lost 1 base to trimming and J lost 7 bases, with 14 bases between them. In DNA, the CDR3 is TGTGCCAGCAGTTTATGGTTCGGGAGGTCCCAGCCCCAGCATTTT. Its translation: CASSLWFGRSQPQHF.

This clone was recorded only once. This chain joins TRBV4-3 and TRBJ2-3; no definite D call. V was shortened by 0 bases and J by 2 bases, with 12 bases between the two germline ends. The germline gives CDR1 LGHNA, CDR2 YSLEER. The CDR3 is 16 residues long. CDR3 residues: CASSQDFHSLTDTQYF. As DNA, the CDR3 is TGCGCCAGCAGCCAAGATTTTCACAGCCTCACAGATACGCAGTATTTT.

The rearrangement uses TRBV6-2 or TRBV6-3 and TRBJ2-2; D might be TRBD1 (5 bases). The CDR3 runs 17 residues. Per the germline V gene, CDR1 is MNHEY and CDR2 is SVGEGT. V was clipped by 1 base and J by 0 bases, with 12 bases between them. CDR3 amino acids: CASSYFSGRANTGELFF. In DNA form, the CDR3 reads TGTGCCAGCAGTTACTTTAGTGGCAGGGCGAACACCGGGGAGCTGTTTTTT.

This chain uses TRBV2 with TRBJ2-5, with 9 bases matching TRBD1. The CDR3 contains 13 residues. After removal of 5 bases from V and 5 bases from J, the junction contained 3 bases not matched to a gene. Germline V gene lookup returns CDR1 SNHLY and CDR2 FYNNEI. The CDR3 reads CASSRTGEETQYF. The CDR3 nucleotides are TGTGCCAGCAGTAGGACAGGGGAGGAGACCCAGTACTTC.

The V gene is TRBV27, the J gene TRBJ1-2, with D hard to call. This CDR3 is 14 amino acids long. The ends were cut back, 6 bases at V and 6 bases at J, with 17 bases in the middle. CDR1 and CDR2 from the germline V gene are MNHEY and SMNVEV (reference sequence). The CDR3 region is CASRRITRRDGYTF. The CDR3 DNA follows: TGTGCCAGCAGGCGAATTACACGGAGAGATGGCTACACCTTC.

The rearrangement links TRBV7-9 to TRBJ2-7, with 7 bases lining up with TRBD2. The CDR3 sequence is 15 residues long. Germline V CDR1 and CDR2: SEHNR, FQNEAQ (reference sequence). Losses at the gene ends were 3 bases for V and 4 bases for J; bases not matched to a gene: 9. This CDR3 is CASSFNPGEGYEQYF. CDR3 nucleotides: TGTGCCAGCAGCTTTAATCCCGGGGAGGGTTACGAGCAGTACTTC.

This clone showed up just a few times. The V call is TRBV18, the J call TRBJ2-7, with D perhaps TRBD1 (6 bases). CDR1 and CDR2 from the germline V gene are KGHSH and LQKENI. Trimming pared 5 bases from V and 7 bases from J, leaving 15 bases between. The CDR3 spans 13 residues. The CDR3: CASSSQSGQEQYF. Here the CDR3 DNA reads TGTGCCAGCTCATCTCAATCAGGACAGGAGCAGTACTTC. The variable domain in full, completed from reference TRBV18 and TRBJ2-7, reads NAGVMQNPRHLVRRRGQEARLRCSPMKGHSHVYWYRQLPEEGLKFMVYLQKENIIDESGMPKERFSAEFPKEGPSILRIQQVVRGDSAAYFCASSSQSGQEQYFGPGTRLTVT.

The gene calls are TRBV4-1 and TRBJ1-5; TRBD1 matches 8 bases. Per the germline V gene, CDR1 is MGHRA and CDR2 is YSYEKL. This CDR3 is built from 16 residues. The trim removed 3 bases at V and 6 bases at J, leaving 10 bases unmatched. The CDR3 loop reads CASSHPPGQGIQPQHF. The CDR3 bases are TGCGCCAGCAGCCATCCCCCCGGACAGGGCATTCAGCCCCAGCATTTT.

V is TRBV7-9 and J is TRBJ1-1; tentatively, D is TRBD1 (5 bases). Germline loops: CDR1 SEHNR, CDR2 FQNEAQ (reference sequence). The CDR3 covers 13 residues. V lost 4 bases and J 10 bases, leaving 16 bases between the germline ends. This CDR3 is CASSSTTGTRAFF. CDR3 sequence (DNA): TGTGCCAGCAGCTCTACCACAGGAACGAGAGCTTTCTTT.

The chain links TRBV9 to TRBJ2-7, with 9 nucleotides matching TRBD1. The CDR3 is 14 residues long. The ends lost 0 bases at V and 7 bases at J; junction bases unmatched: 5. In germline, CDR1 is SGDLS, CDR2 YYNGEE. The CDR3 nucleotides are TGTGCCAGCAGCGTAGAGGGACAGGGAGATGAGCAGTACTTC. Amino acid sequence: CASSVEGQGDEQYF.

Comment on this clone: Other DNA sequences of this sample code for an identical CDR3. The chain joins TRBV5-1 to TRBJ2-7; 7 nucleotides align to TRBD1. Trimming cost V 1 base and J 4 bases; bases outside gene matches: 5. In germline, CDR1 is SGHRS, CDR2 YFSETQ. The CDR3 is 14 amino acids. The CDR3 DNA reads as TGCGCCAGCAGCTTGAGACAGGGCGGGTACGAGCAGTACTTC. It translates to CASSLRQGGYEQYF.

The table lists this clone with a count of one. V and J are TRBV7-2 and TRBJ1-4; D is unresolved. Germline assignment: CDR1 SGHTA and CDR2 FQGNSA. The CDR3 totals 13 residues. Trimming pared 1 base from V and 14 bases from J, leaving 14 bases between. The CDR3 bases are TGTGCCAGCAGCTTAGGAAGTAATGATCGGCTGTTTTTT. It is translated as CASSLGSNDRLFF.

The V and J genes are TRBV5-4 and TRBJ2-3; 10 positions agree with TRBD2. The V segment lost 4 bases and the J segment 3 bases; nucleotides outside the gene matches: 14. CDR3 size: 18 residues. CDR1 and CDR2 from the germline V gene are SGHNT and YYREEE (reference sequence). The CDR3 bases are TGTGCCAGCAGCGAAACCTGGACTAGCGGAACACCTACAGATACGCAGTATTTT. Its translation: CASSETWTSGTPTDTQYF.

This clone was observed a handful of times. V usage is TRBV19 and J usage is TRBJ2-5; no clear D. V lost 8 bases and J 10 bases, leaving 20 bases between the germline ends. Germline-derived CDR1 and CDR2 are LNHDA and SQIVND (reference sequence). This CDR3 contains 13 residues. In DNA form, the CDR3 reads TGTGCCAGTGCGAGAGGAGTTCAAGGTGACCAGTACTTC. Translation: CASARGVQGDQYF.

This clone was detected only once. The V gene is TRBV3-1 (or the pseudogene TRBV3-2), the J gene TRBJ2-2, with 8 bases fitting TRBD2. The V and J ends lost 4 bases and 3 bases, in that order; junction bases with no gene match: 7. CDR3 size: 16 residues. Germline loops: CDR1 LGHDT, CDR2 YNNKEL (reference sequence). Written as DNA, the CDR3 is TGTGCCAGCAGCCTCCGGACTAGCTGGGACACCGGGGAGCTGTTTTTT. It specifies CASSLRTSWDTGELFF.

The chain recombines TRBV14 with TRBJ1-1; D is unclear. The germline V gene encodes CDR1 SGHDN and CDR2 FVKESK. Between the trimmed V and J ends, which lost 8 bases and 4 bases, there was a span of 17 bases. This CDR3 has 14 residues. CDR3 coding DNA: TGTGCCAGCTCGAACATGGGAGGGTTCACTGAAGCTTTCTTT. It yields the protein CASSNMGGFTEAFF.

This clone is categorized as medium-sized (0.01 to 0.1%). V usage is TRBV3-1 (or the pseudogene TRBV3-2) and J usage is TRBJ2-1, with 12 bases that match TRBD2. Germline CDR1 LGHDT, CDR2 YNNKEL (reference sequence). The CDR3 is 17 amino acids. The ends lost 5 bases at V and 6 bases at J; junction bases unmatched: 11. CDR3 DNA sequence: TGTGCCAGCAGCGCCCGACTAGCGGGAGAATGGAGCAATGAGCAGTTCTTC. Residues: CASSARLAGEWSNEQFF.

This clone appeared once. The chain employs TRBV6-5 and TRBJ1-1, with D possibly matching TRBD1 (5 bases). Germline CDR1 is MNHEY and CDR2 is SVGAGI. The CDR3 is made up of 11 amino acids. V lost 7 bases to trimming and J lost 4 bases, with 7 bases between them. In DNA form, the CDR3 reads TGTGCCAGCAACAGGTTCACTGAAGCTTTCTTT. Its protein product is CASNRFTEAFF.

This rearrangement joins TRBV7-9 to TRBJ2-1, with unresolved D. Germline V gene sequence: CDR1 SEHNR, CDR2 FQNEAQ (reference sequence). The CDR3 loop spans 12 amino acids. V lost 3 bases and J lost 9, with 9 bases in between. The CDR3 loop reads CASSLAITEQFF. The CDR3 DNA reads as TGTGCCAGCAGCTTGGCAATCACTGAGCAGTTCTTC.

CDR3 sequence (DNA): TGTGCCAGCTCGCAAGACAGGCTACTAATGAACACTGAAGCTTTCTTT. Translated: CASSQDRLLMNTEAFF. The chain has TRBV18 and TRBJ1-1, with a weak D call TRBD1 (6 bases). The CDR3 consists of 16 residues. CDR1 and CDR2 from the germline V gene are KGHSH and LQKENI. Trimming cost V 6 bases and J 0 bases, with 17 bases left between them.

The chain has TRBV7-9 and TRBJ2-7; a weak D match, TRBD2 (5 bases). Germline V gene lookup returns CDR1 SEHNR and CDR2 FQNEAQ (reference sequence). The germline V and J ends were trimmed by 4 bases and 5 bases, with 15 bases remaining between them. This CDR3 has 14 amino acids. Written as DNA, the CDR3 is TGTGCCAGCAGCTCGACGGGATTGAAGCACGAGCAGTACTTC. It translates to CASSSTGLKHEQYF.

The J gene is TRBJ1-1, the V gene TRBV3-1 (or the pseudogene TRBV3-2); 9 bases line up with TRBD1. CDR3 length: 13 amino acids. Per germline, CDR1 LGHDT and CDR2 YNNKEL (reference sequence). J gave up 8 bases and V 4 bases, and 5 bases lay outside the gene matches. The CDR3: CASSPGTGREAFF. As DNA, the CDR3 is TGTGCCAGCAGCCCCGGGACAGGGAGGGAAGCTTTCTTT.

The chain is built from TRBV18 and TRBJ1-1; 9 bases match TRBD1. V lost 6 bases to trimming and J lost 2 bases; unmatched junction nucleotides: 10. The CDR3 is 16 residues long. Per germline, CDR1 KGHSH and CDR2 LQKENI. CDR3: CASSPMTGGSNTEAFF. The CDR3 nucleotides read TGTGCCAGCTCTCCTATGACAGGGGGATCTAACACTGAAGCTTTCTTT.

The chain uses TRBV28 and TRBJ1-6, with D uncertain. Germline V CDR1 and CDR2: MDHEN, SYDVKM. The V end lost 3 bases, the J end lost 6 bases, and 9 bases lay between the germline ends. The CDR3 spans 14 residues. The CDR3 DNA is TGTGCCAGCAGTTTGTCTGGCCTTAATTCACCCCTCCACTTT. Protein: CASSLSGLNSPLHF.

This sequence joins TRBV28 and TRBJ1-4, with a weak D call TRBD1 (5 bases). Looked up from germline, CDR1 is MDHEN and CDR2 is SYDVKM. The V gene lost 2 bases and the J gene lost 5 bases, with 9 bases spanning the gap. This CDR3 is 14 amino acids long. CDR3 sequence reads: CASSLDSLNEKLFF. The CDR3 coding sequence is TGTGCCAGCAGTTTAGACAGCCTAAATGAAAAACTGTTTTTT.

The rearrangement uses TRBV5-1 and TRBJ2-5, with D possibly TRBD2 on 5 matching bases. This CDR3 contains 14 residues. The germline gives CDR1 SGHRS, CDR2 YFSETQ. The germline V and J ends were trimmed by 0 bases and 5 bases, with 11 bases remaining between them. The CDR3 sequence is CASSLALEGETQYF. The DNA for the CDR3 is TGCGCCAGCAGCTTGGCACTAGAAGGGGAGACCCAGTACTTC.

The chain has TRBV27 and TRBJ2-3; 13 nucleotides agree with TRBD2. The CDR3 is 19 amino acids. V was pared by 4 bases and J by 0 bases, with 10 bases of the junction left unmatched. Germline loops: CDR1 MNHEY, CDR2 SMNVEV (reference sequence). DNA for the CDR3: TGTGCCAGCAGTTCGACCGGACTAGCGGGAGACATTAGCACAGATACGCAGTATTTT. This encodes CASSSTGLAGDISTDTQYF.

The chain links TRBV4-1 to TRBJ1-4, with TRBD1 matching over 9 bases. Trimming removed 0 bases from V and 4 bases from J; junction bases left unmatched: 3. The CDR3 has 16 amino acids. Germline V gene sequence: CDR1 MGHRA, CDR2 YSYEKL. CDR3 protein: CASSQDWTGDNEKLFF. In DNA, the CDR3 is TGCGCCAGCAGCCAAGATTGGACAGGGGATAATGAAAAACTGTTTTTT.

The chain links TRBV25-1 to TRBJ1-2, with a possible D match to TRBD1 (6 bases). Trimming pared 5 bases from V and 7 bases from J, leaving 14 bases between. There are 13 residues in the CDR3. The V gene's germline CDR1 is MGHDK and CDR2 SYGVNS. CDR3 nucleotide sequence: TGTGCCAGCAGTAACCCGAACAGGGTTGGCTACACCTTC. This sequence encodes CASSNPNRVGYTF.